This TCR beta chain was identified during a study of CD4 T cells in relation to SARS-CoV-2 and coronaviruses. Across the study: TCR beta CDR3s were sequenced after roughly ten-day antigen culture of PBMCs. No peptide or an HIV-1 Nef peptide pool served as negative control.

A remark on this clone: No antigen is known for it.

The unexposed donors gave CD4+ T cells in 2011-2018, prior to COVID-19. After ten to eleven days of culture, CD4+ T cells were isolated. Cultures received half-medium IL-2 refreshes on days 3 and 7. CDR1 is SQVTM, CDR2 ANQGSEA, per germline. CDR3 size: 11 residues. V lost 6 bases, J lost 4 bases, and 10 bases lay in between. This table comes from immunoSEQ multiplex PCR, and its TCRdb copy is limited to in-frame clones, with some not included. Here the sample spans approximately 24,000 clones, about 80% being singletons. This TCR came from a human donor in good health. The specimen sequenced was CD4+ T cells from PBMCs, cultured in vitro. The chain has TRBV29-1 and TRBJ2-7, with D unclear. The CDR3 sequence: CSVVQGYEQYF. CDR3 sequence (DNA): TGCAGCGTGGTTCAAGGATACGAGCAGTACTTC.